These 21 T cell receptor beta chains were sequenced from one sample in a study of shared clonotypes between healthy human individuals (dated by TCRdb to 2020 to 2021). Receptor amplification or capture employed the immunoSEQ multiplex PCR assay. Entries here come from immuneACCESS through TCRdb and include only in-frame sequences with V and J called. Some clones fail to appear in such tables; in the studies checked, an unresolved V gene covers under half of the shortfall, and the cause of the remainder is unknown. The sample table holds a few million clones, of which more than 80% were seen once. The top ten clones comprise around 0.14% of the sample. The specimen was naive CD4+ T cells sorted from blood. The cell subset or site tag for this specimen amounts to: CD45RA+ positively selected. These receptors came from a man aged 18-30 years in good health.

The rearrangement joins TRBV9 to TRBJ2-3; 8 nucleotides align to TRBD2. V trimming: 4 bases; J trimming: 1 base; junction bases outside the gene matches: 11. Germline loops: CDR1 SGDLS, CDR2 YYNGEE. The CDR3 contains 17 residues. CDR3 loop: CASSLRGGSGGTDTQYF. The CDR3 DNA reads as TGTGCCAGCAGCTTACGTGGGGGTAGCGGGGGCACAGATACGCAGTATTTT.

V usage is TRBV19 and J usage is TRBJ1-1; 9 bases line up with TRBD1. CDR3 length: 16 amino acids. Germline CDR1 reads LNHDA; CDR2 reads SQIVND (reference sequence). J lost 8 bases, V lost 3 bases, and 13 bases had no gene match. CDR3 sequence: CASSILTGGSGQEAFF. The CDR3 region has the DNA TGTGCCAGTAGTATTTTGACAGGGGGATCCGGACAAGAAGCTTTCTTT.

This clone was seen a single time. In DNA form, the CDR3 reads TGTGCCAGCAGGTGGACGGATCGGGAGACCCAGTACTTC. As protein: CASRWTDRETQYF. The chain carries TRBV7-9 and TRBJ2-5; the D is unclear. V lost 6 bases to trimming and J lost 5 bases, with 13 bases between them. The CDR3 has 13 amino acids. Germline CDR1 is SEHNR and CDR2 is FQNEAQ (reference sequence).

This chain connects TRBV11-3 to TRBJ2-7; no clear D gene. Between the trimmed V and J ends, which lost 2 bases and 5 bases, there was a span of 10 bases. CDR3 length: 13 amino acids. Germline CDR1 is SGHNT and CDR2 is YENEEA. The CDR3 DNA sequence: TGTGCCAGCAGCTTAAATTCGCTAAACGAGCAGTACTTC. Its protein is CASSLNSLNEQYF.

This clone has a single count. This chain links TRBV10-3 with TRBJ2-2; D is uncertain. This CDR3 comprises 14 residues. Trimming removed 6 bases from V and 0 bases from J, with 8 bases in between. The germline V gene has CDR1 ENHRY and CDR2 SYGVKD. The CDR3, as DNA: TGTGCCATCAGGGGTTATACGAACACCGGGGAGCTGTTTTTT. It is translated as CAIRGYTNTGELFF.

The chain combines TRBV18 with TRBJ2-5, with 9 bases fitting TRBD2. The CDR3 extends over 13 amino acids. Germline V gene data show CDR1 as KGHSH and CDR2 as LQKENI. V lost 8 bases to trimming and J lost 4 bases; unmatched junction nucleotides: 5. CDR3 coding DNA: TGTGCCAGCAGATCTAGCGGGATAGAGACCCAGTACTTC. Encoded protein: CASRSSGIETQYF. The entire variable domain, with the rest obtained from reference TRBV18 and TRBJ2-5, is as follows: NAGVMQNPRHLVRRRGQEARLRCSPMKGHSHVYWYRQLPEEGLKFMVYLQKENIIDESGMPKERFSAEFPKEGPSILRIQQVVRGDSAAYFCASRSSGIETQYFGPGTRLLVL.

The count of this clone is one. V usage is TRBV6-6 and J usage is TRBJ1-5; possible D gene TRBD1, 5 bases. Trimming took off 10 bases at V and 0 bases at J, with 16 bases between the two ends. This CDR3 is 15 amino acids long. The V gene's germline CDR1 is MNHNY and CDR2 SVGAGI (reference sequence). CDR3 protein: CATTRTYLSNQPQHF. DNA for the CDR3: TGTGCCACCACAAGGACATACCTTAGCAATCAGCCCCAGCATTTT.

Concerning this clone: Distinct nucleotide sequences in the sample also encode this CDR3. The V gene is TRBV14, the J gene TRBJ2-5; 11 bases map to TRBD2. The CDR3 contains 15 residues. CDR1 and CDR2 (germline): SGHDN, FVKESK. The J segment lost 5 bases and the V segment lost 1 base, leaving 3 bases of the junction unmatched. Here the CDR3 reads CASSQGLAGGETQYF. CDR3 sequence (DNA): TGTGCCAGCAGCCAAGGGCTAGCGGGGGGTGAGACCCAGTACTTC.

This chain uses TRBV5-4 with TRBJ1-1; D remains ambiguous. The germline V and J ends were trimmed by 2 bases and 1 base, with 12 bases remaining between them. Germline CDR1 is SGHNT and CDR2 is YYREEE (reference sequence). The CDR3 extends over 15 amino acids. This CDR3 is CASSFGQTGNTEAFF. The CDR3 DNA reads TGTGCCAGCAGCTTCGGTCAAACGGGGAACACTGAAGCTTTCTTT.

As DNA, the CDR3 is TGTGCCAGCAGTTTTGGGACAGCGGGGGGTCTAAACGGCTACACCTTC. Encoded protein: CASSFGTAGGLNGYTF. The chain carries TRBV6-5 and TRBJ1-2; 7 bases align to TRBD1. The CDR3 runs 16 residues. From germline, CDR1 is MNHEY and CDR2 SVGAGI. With V trimmed by 4 bases and J by 8 bases, 16 bases remained unmatched.

Points on this clone: This CDR3 is also generated by other DNA sequences in the sample. J is TRBJ1-6 and V is TRBV6-1; D is unclear. CDR1 MNHNS and CDR2 SASEGT come from the germline V gene. CDR3 length: 14 amino acids. V gave up 5 bases and J gave up 3 bases, with 8 bases separating them. The CDR3 bases are TGTGCCAGCAGTTCAGGCCTCTATAATTCACCCCTCCACTTT. Its translation is CASSSGLYNSPLHF.

This CDR3 reads CASITGRTNEKLFF. Here the CDR3 DNA reads TGTGCCAGCATAACAGGCCGTACAAATGAAAAACTGTTTTTT. The chain links TRBV6-1 to TRBJ1-4; D is perhaps TRBD1 (5 bases). The germline CDR1 and CDR2 sequences are MNHNS and SASEGT. V was clipped by 7 bases and J by 5 bases, with 14 bases between them. This CDR3 region has 14 residues.

J is TRBJ2-2 and V is TRBV11-2; TRBD2 agrees at 12 bases. J gave up 4 bases and V 4 bases, and 7 bases lay outside the gene matches. From germline, CDR1 is SGHAT and CDR2 FQNNGV. The CDR3 extends over 17 amino acids. The CDR3: CASSSMASGGATGELFF. In DNA, the CDR3 is TGTGCCAGCAGCTCCATGGCTAGCGGGGGGGCCACCGGGGAGCTGTTTTTT.

This clone was counted between two and nine times. J is TRBJ1-1 and V is TRBV7-9; D not certain. V lost 5 bases to trimming and J lost 0 bases, with 10 bases between them. The V gene's germline CDR1 is SEHNR and CDR2 FQNEAQ (reference sequence). The CDR3 extends over 14 amino acids. The CDR3 DNA reads as TGTGCCAGCAGCGCACGTGATTTGAACACTGAAGCTTTCTTT. This codes for CASSARDLNTEAFF.

The chain carries TRBV5-4 and TRBJ2-7; TRBD1 aligns across 7 bases. Looked up from germline, CDR1 is SGHNT and CDR2 is YYREEE (reference sequence). The CDR3 runs to 15 residues. V lost 4 bases to trimming and J lost 1 base; unmatched junction nucleotides: 8. The CDR3 loop is CASSPPGTASYEQYF. CDR3 in DNA: TGTGCCAGCAGCCCCCCTGGGACAGCTTCCTACGAGCAGTACTTC. Combining the CDR3 with reference TRBV5-4 and TRBJ2-7 gives the whole variable domain ETGVTQSPTHLIKTRGQQVTLRCSSQSGHNTVSWYQQALGQGPQFIFQYYREEENGRGNFPPRFSGLQFPNYSSELNVNALELDDSALYLCASSPPGTASYEQYFGPGTRLTVT.

The count of this clone is one. The chain uses TRBV6-4 and TRBJ1-4; D is uncertain. The ends were cut back, 8 bases at V and 1 base at J, with 11 bases in the middle. CDR3 size: 14 residues. From germline, CDR1 is MRHNA and CDR2 SNTAGT. This chain's CDR3 is CASPREGTNEKLFF. The CDR3 nucleotides read TGTGCCAGCCCCCGGGAGGGAACTAATGAAAAACTGTTTTTT.

This CDR3 reads CAISKQGAGELFF. For the CDR3, the DNA is TGTGCCATCAGTAAACAGGGGGCCGGGGAGCTGTTTTTT. The V call is TRBV10-3, the J call TRBJ2-2; 8 bases are a match to TRBD1. From germline, CDR1 is ENHRY and CDR2 SYGVKD. The junction had 2 bases not matched to a gene; V was cut back by 5 bases and J by 6 bases. The CDR3 runs to 13 residues.

As regards this clone: Other DNA variants within this sample encode the same CDR3. The chain carries TRBV5-1 and TRBJ2-3; 10 bases are a match to TRBD2. CDR1 and CDR2 (germline): SGHRS, YFSETQ. This CDR3 comprises 16 residues. V lost 1 base, J lost 1 base, and 3 bases stayed unmatched. For the CDR3, the DNA is TGCGCCAGCAGCTTGATTCTAGCGGGGGGCACAGATACGCAGTATTTT. Translating gives CASSLILAGGTDTQYF.

This clone has a single count. V and J are TRBV5-4 and TRBJ2-3; D possibly corresponds to TRBD2 (6 bases). Germline CDR1 reads SGHNT; CDR2 reads YYREEE (reference sequence). Trimming removed 2 bases at V and 1 base at J, with 11 bases between. The CDR3 is 15 amino acids. CDR3 sequence: CASSFGGLGTDTQYF. The CDR3 coding sequence is TGTGCCAGCAGCTTTGGGGGGTTGGGCACAGATACGCAGTATTTT.

The chain employs TRBV5-1 and TRBJ2-3, with TRBD1 identical over 10 bases. The CDR3 has 15 amino acids. Germline loops: CDR1 SGHRS, CDR2 YFSETQ. The J segment lost 1 base and the V segment lost 4 bases, leaving 3 bases of the junction unmatched. CDR3: CASSIGQGGTDTQYF. DNA of the CDR3: TGCGCCAGCAGCATCGGACAGGGGGGCACAGATACGCAGTATTTT.

The rearrangement links TRBV6-6 to TRBJ1-2; 8 nucleotides match TRBD1. The junction had 6 bases not matched to a gene; V was cut back by 6 bases and J by 3 bases. Germline lookup yields CDR1 MNHNY and CDR2 SVGAGI (reference sequence). The length of the CDR3 is 14 residues. The CDR3 DNA reads TGTGCCAGCAGGGACAGGGAAACAGACTATGGCTACACCTTC. Translation gives CASRDRETDYGYTF.